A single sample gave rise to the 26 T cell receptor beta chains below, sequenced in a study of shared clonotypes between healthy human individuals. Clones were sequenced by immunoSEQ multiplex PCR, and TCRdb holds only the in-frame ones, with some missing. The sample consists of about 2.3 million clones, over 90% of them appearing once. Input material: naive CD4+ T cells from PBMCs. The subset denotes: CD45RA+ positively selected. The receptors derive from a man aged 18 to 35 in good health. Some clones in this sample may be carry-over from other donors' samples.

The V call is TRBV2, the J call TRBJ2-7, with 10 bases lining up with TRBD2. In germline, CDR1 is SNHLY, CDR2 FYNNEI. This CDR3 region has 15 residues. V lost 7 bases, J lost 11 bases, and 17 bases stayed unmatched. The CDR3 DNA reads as TGTGCCAGCACCCCCGGGGGGCTAGCGGGAGTGAATGAGTACTTC. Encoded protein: CASTPGGLAGVNEYF.

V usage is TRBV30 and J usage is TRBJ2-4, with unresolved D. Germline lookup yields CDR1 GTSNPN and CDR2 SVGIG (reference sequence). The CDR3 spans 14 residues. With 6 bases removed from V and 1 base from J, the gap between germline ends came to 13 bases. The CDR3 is CACRLELAKNIQYF. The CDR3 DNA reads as TGTGCCTGCAGGTTGGAGCTCGCCAAAAACATTCAGTACTTC.

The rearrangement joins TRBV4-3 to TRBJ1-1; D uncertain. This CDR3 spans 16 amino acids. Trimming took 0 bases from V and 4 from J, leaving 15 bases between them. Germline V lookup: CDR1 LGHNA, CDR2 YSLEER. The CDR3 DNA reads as TGCGCCAGCAGCCAAGAGGCGAACCGGCCTAGCACTGAAGCTTTCTTT. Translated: CASSQEANRPSTEAFF.

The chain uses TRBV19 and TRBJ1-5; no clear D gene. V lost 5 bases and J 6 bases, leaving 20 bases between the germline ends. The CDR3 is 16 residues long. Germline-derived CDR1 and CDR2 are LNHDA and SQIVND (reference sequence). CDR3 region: CASSSTRTVGSQPQHF. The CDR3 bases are TGTGCCAGTAGTTCCACCCGGACGGTGGGGAGTCAGCCCCAGCATTTT.

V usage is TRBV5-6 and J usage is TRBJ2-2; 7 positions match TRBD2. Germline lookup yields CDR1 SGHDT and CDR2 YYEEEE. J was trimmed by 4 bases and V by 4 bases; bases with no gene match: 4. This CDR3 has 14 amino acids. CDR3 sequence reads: CASSPLAVTGELFF. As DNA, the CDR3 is TGTGCCAGCAGCCCTCTAGCGGTCACCGGGGAGCTGTTTTTT.

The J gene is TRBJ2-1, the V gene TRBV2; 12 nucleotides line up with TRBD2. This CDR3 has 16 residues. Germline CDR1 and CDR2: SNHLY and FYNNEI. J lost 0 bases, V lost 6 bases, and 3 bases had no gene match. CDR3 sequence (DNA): TGTGCCAGCAGATTGACTAGCGGGAGCTCCTACAATGAGCAGTTCTTC. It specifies CASRLTSGSSYNEQFF.

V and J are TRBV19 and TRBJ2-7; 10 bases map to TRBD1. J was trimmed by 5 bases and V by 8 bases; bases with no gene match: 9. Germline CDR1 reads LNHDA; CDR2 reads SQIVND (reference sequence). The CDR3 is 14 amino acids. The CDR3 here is CASLGRDRGDEQYF. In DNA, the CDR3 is TGTGCCAGTCTGGGACGGGACAGGGGTGACGAGCAGTACTTC.

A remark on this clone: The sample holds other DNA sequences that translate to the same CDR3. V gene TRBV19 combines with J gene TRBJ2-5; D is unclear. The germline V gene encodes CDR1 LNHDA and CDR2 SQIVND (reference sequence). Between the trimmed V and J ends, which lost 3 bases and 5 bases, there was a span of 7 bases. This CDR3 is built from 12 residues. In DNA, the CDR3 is TGTGCCAGTAGTATCGAAGGCGAGACCCAGTACTTC. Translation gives CASSIEGETQYF.

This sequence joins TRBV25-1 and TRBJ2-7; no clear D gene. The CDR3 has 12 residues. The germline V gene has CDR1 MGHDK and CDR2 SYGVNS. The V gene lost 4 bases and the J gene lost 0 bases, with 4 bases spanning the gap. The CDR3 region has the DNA TGTGCCAGCAGTGGGGCCTCCTACGAGCAGTACTTC. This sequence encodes CASSGASYEQYF.

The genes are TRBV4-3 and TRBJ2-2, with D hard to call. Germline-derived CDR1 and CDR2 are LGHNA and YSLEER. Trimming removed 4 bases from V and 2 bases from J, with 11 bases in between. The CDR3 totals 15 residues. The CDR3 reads CASSPKGPNTGELFF. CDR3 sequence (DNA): TGCGCCAGCAGCCCGAAAGGACCTAACACCGGGGAGCTGTTTTTT.

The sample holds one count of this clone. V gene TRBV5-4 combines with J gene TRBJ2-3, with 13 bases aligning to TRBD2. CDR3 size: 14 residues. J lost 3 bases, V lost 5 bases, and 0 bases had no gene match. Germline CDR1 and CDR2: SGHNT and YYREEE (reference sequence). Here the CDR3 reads CASRTSGGTDTQYF. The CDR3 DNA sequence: TGTGCCAGCAGGACTAGCGGGGGGACAGATACGCAGTATTTT.

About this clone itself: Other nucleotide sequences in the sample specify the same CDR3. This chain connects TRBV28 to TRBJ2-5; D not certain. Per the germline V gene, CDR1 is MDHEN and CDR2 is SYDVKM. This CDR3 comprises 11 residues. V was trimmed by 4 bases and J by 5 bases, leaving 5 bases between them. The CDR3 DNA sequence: TGTGCCAGCAGTTCCATGGAGACCCAGTACTTC. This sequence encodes CASSSMETQYF.

DNA for the CDR3: TGTGCCAGCAGTTTGGCCCGTGGGAGCTATGGCTACACCTTC. This encodes CASSLARGSYGYTF. The chain links TRBV27 to TRBJ1-2; no reliable D call. CDR3 size: 14 residues. V was trimmed by 3 bases and J by 4 bases, leaving 12 bases between them. The V gene's germline CDR1 is MNHEY and CDR2 SMNVEV (reference sequence).

The CDR3 DNA reads TGCAGCGTTGATGGGACAGGCCCTGATAATGAGCAGTTCTTC. Translation: CSVDGTGPDNEQFF. This chain joins TRBV29-1 and TRBJ2-1; TRBD1 matches at 8 bases. CDR1 and CDR2 (germline): SQVTM, ANQGSEA. J gave up 7 bases and V 3 bases, and 8 bases lay outside the gene matches. CDR3 length: 14 amino acids.

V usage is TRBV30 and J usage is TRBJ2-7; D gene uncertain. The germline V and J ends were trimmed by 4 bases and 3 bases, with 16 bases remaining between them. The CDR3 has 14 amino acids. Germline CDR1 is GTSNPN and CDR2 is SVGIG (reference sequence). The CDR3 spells CAWNPDGVGYEQYF. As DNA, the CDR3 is TGTGCCTGGAACCCAGATGGAGTGGGCTACGAGCAGTACTTC.

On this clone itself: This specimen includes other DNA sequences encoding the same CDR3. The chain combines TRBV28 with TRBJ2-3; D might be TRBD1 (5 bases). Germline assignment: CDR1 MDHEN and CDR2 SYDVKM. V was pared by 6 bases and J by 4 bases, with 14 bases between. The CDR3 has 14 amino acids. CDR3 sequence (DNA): TGTGCCAGCAGCCCTGCTACAGGCGCAGATACGCAGTATTTT. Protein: CASSPATGADTQYF.

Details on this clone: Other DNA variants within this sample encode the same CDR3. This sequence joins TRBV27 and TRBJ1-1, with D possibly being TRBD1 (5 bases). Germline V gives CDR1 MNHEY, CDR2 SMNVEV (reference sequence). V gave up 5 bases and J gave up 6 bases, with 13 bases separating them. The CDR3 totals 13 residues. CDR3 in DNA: TGTGCCAGCAGTCTCCCCGGGGGGGCTGAAGCTTTCTTT. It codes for CASSLPGGAEAFF.

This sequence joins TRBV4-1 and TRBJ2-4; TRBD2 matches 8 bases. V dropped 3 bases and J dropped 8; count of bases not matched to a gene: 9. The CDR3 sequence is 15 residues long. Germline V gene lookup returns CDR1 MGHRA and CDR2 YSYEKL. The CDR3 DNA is TGCGCCAGCAGCCAGCCCGCGGGGGGCGCGGACATTCAGTACTTC. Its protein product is CASSQPAGGADIQYF.

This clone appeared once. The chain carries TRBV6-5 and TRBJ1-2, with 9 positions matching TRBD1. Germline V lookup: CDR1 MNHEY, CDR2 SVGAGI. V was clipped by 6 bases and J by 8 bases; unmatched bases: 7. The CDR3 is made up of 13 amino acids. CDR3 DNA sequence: TGTGCCAGCAGCTCCAACAGGGGGCTCGGCTACACCTTC. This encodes CASSSNRGLGYTF.

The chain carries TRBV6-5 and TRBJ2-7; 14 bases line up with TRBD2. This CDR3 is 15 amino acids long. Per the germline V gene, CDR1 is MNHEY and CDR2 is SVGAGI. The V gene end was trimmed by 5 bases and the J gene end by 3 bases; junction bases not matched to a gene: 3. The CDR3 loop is CASSGTSGSVYEQYF. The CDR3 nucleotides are TGTGCCAGCAGTGGGACTAGCGGGAGTGTCTACGAGCAGTACTTC.

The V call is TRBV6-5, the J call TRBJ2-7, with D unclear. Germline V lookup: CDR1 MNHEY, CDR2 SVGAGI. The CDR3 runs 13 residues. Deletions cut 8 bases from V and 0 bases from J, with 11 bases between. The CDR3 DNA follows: TGTGCCAGCCCTCCACCTTACTCCTACGAGCAGTACTTC. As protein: CASPPPYSYEQYF.

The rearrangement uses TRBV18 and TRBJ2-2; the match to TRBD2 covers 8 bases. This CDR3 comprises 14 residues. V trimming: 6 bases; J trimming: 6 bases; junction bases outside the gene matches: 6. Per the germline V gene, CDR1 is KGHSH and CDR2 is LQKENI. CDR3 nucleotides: TGTGCCAGCTCCGGGACTAGGGGACCCGGGGAGCTGTTTTTT. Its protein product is CASSGTRGPGELFF.

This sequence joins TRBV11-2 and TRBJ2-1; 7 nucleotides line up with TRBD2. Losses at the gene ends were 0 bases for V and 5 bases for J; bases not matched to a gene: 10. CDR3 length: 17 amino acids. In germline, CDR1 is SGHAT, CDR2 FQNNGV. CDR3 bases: TGTGCCAGCAGCTTAGAGCGGTTAGCGGGTCCCAACAATGAGCAGTTCTTC. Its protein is CASSLERLAGPNNEQFF.

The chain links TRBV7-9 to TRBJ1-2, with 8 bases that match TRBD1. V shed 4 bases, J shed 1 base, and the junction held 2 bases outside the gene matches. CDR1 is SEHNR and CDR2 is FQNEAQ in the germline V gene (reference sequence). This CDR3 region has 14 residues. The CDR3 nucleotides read TGTGCCAGCAGCTACGGACAGGGTAACTATGGCTACACCTTC. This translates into CASSYGQGNYGYTF.

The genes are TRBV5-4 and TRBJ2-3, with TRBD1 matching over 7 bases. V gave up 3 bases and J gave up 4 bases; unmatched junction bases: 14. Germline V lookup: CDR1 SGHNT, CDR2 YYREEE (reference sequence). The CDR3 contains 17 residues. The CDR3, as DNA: TGTGCCAGCAGCTCGCACACGGGACAGTGGGTCCCAGATACGCAGTATTTT. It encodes CASSSHTGQWVPDTQYF.

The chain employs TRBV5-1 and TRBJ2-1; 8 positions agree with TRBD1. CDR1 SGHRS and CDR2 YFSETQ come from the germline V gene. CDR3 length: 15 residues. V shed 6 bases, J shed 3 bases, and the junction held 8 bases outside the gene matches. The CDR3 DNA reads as TGCGCCAGCACCAAAACCGGACAGGGCTACAATGAGCAGTTCTTC. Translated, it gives CASTKTGQGYNEQFF. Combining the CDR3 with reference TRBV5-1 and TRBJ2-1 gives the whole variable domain KAGVTQTPRYLIKTRGQQVTLSCSPISGHRSVSWYQQTPGQGLQFLFEYFSETQRNKGNFPGRFSGRQFSNSRSEMNVSTLELGDSALYLCASTKTGQGYNEQFFGPGTRLTVL.